The source of this T cell receptor beta chain is a study of blood T cell repertoires in COVID-19. The CDR3 has 15 residues. The V segment lost 1 base and the J segment 7 bases; nucleotides outside the gene matches: 5. Germline V CDR1 and CDR2: LNHNV, YYDKDF (reference sequence). The assay was immunoSEQ multiplex PCR, and TCRdb's table has in-frame clones only and misses some. This table holds hundreds of thousands of clones, approximately 87% found once. This TCR derives from a woman between 50 and 59 years old with COVID-19, enrolled during active disease. The sequencing input was peripheral blood. The chain is built from TRBV15 and TRBJ2-7; 12 bases are shared with TRBD2. The CDR3 DNA is TGTGCCACCAGCAGAGTGACTAGCGGGAGTATTGAGCAGTACTTC. Translation: CATSRVTSGSIEQYF.